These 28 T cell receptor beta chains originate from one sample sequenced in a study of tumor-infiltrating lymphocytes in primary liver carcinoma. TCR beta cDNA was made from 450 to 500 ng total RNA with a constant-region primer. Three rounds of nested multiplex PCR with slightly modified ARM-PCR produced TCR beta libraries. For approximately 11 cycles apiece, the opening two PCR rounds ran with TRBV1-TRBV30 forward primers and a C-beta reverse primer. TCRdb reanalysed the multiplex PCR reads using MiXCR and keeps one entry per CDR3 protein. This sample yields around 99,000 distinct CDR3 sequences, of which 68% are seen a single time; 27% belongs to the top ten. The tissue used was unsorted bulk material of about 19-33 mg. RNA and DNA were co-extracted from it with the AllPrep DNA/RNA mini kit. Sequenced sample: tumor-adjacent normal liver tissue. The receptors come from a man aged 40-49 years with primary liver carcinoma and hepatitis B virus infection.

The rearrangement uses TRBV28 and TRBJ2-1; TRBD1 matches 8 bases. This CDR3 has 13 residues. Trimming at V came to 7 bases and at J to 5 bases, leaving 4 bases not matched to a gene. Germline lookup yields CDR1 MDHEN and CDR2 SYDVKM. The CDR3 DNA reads TGTGCCAGCACTCCGGACAGGGACAATGAGCAGTTCTTC. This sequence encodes CASTPDRDNEQFF.

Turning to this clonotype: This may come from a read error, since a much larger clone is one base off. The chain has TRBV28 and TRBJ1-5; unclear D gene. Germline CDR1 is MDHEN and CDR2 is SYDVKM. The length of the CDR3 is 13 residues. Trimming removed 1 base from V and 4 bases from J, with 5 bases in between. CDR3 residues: CASSLLPNQPQHF. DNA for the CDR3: TGTGCCAGCAGTTTATTGCCTAATCAGCCCCAGCATTTT.

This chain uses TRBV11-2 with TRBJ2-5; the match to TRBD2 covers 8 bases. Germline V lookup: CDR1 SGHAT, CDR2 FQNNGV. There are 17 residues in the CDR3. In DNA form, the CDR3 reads TGTGTCAACAGCTTAGATAAGAGCGGGAGTAGGCGAGAGACCCAGTACTTC. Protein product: CVNSLDKSGSRRETQYF.

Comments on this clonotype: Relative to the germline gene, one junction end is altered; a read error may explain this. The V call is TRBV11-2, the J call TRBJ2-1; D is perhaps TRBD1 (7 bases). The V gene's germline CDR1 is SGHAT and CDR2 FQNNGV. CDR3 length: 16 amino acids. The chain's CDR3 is CVSSLDHRGGLNEQFF. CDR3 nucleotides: TGTGTCAGCAGCTTAGATCACAGGGGAGGACTAAATGAGCAGTTCTTC.

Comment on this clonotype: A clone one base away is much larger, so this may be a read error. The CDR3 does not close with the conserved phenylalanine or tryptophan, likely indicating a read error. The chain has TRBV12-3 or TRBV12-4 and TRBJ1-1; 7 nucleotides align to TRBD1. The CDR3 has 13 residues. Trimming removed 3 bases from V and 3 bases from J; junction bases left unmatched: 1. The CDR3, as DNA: TGTGCCAGCAGTTTTCAGGGGGACACTGAAGCTTTCCTT. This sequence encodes CASSFQGDTEAFL.

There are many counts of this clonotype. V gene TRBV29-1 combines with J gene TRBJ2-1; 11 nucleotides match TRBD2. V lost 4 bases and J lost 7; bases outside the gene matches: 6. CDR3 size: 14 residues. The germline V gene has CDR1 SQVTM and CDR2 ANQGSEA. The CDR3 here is CSVALAGGGNEQFF. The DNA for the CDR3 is TGCAGCGTTGCCCTAGCGGGAGGCGGAAATGAGCAGTTCTTC.

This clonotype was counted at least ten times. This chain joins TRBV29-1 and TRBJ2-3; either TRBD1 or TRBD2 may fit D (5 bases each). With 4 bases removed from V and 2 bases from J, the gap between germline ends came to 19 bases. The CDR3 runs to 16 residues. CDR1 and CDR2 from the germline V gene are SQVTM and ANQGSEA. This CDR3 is CSVGPHGTQNTDTQYF. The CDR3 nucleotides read TGCAGCGTTGGACCTCACGGGACCCAAAACACAGATACGCAGTATTTT.

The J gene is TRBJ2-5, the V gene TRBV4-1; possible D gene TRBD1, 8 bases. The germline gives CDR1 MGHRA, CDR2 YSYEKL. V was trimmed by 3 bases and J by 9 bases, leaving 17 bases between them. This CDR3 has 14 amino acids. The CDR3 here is CASSQDREGEAQYF. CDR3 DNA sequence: TGCGCCAGCAGCCAGGACAGGGAGGGTGAGGCCCAGTACTTC.

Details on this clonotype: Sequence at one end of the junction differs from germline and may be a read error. Here the CDR3 DNA reads TGCGCCAGCAGCCGAAACGGGAACACCGGGGAACTGTTTTTT. Protein product: CASSRNGNTGELFF. The chain has TRBV4-1 and TRBJ2-2; tentative D call: TRBD2 (5 bases). The germline V gene encodes CDR1 MGHRA and CDR2 YSYEKL. This CDR3 spans 14 amino acids.

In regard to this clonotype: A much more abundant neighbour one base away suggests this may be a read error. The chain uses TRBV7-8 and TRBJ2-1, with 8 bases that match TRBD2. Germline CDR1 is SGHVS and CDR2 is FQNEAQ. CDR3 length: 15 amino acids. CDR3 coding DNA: TGTGCCAGCAGTTATAGCGGGACCTATTACAATGGGCAGTTCTTC. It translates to CASSYSGTYYNGQFF.

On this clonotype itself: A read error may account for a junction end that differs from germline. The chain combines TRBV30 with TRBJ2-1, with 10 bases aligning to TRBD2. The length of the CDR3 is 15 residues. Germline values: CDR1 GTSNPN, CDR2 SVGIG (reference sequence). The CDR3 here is CAWSETSGRVNEQSF. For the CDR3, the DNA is TGTGCCTGGAGTGAAACCAGCGGGAGGGTTAATGAGCAGTCCTTC.

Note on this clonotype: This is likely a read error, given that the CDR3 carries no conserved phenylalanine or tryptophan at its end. Written as DNA, the CDR3 is TGTGTCTGGCGATCCGCCTACGAGCAGTACTTA. Protein sequence: CVWRSAYEQYL. The chain joins TRBV30 to TRBJ2-7, with D unresolved. The CDR3 extends over 11 amino acids. Germline loops: CDR1 GTSNPN, CDR2 SVGIG (reference sequence).

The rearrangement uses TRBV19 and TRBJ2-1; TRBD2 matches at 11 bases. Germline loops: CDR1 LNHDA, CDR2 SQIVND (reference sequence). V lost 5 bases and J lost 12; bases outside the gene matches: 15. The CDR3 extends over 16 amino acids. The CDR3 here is CASSALRLAGGGVQFF. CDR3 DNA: TGTGCCAGTAGTGCCCTTCGATTAGCGGGAGGGGGCGTGCAGTTCTTC.

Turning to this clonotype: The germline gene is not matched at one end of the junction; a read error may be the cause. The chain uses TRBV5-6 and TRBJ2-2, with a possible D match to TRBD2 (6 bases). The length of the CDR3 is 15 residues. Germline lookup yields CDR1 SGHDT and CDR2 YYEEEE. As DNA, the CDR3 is TGTACCAGCAGCTTGGGACTGGGCAACGCCGGGGAGCTGTTTTTT. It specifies CTSSLGLGNAGELFF. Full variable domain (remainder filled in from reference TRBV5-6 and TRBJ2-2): DAGVTQSPTHLIKTRGQQVTLRCSPKSGHDTVSWYQQALGQGPQFIFQYYEEEERQRGNFPDRFSGHQFPNYSSELNVNALLLGDSALYLCTSSLGLGNAGELFFGEGSRLTVL.

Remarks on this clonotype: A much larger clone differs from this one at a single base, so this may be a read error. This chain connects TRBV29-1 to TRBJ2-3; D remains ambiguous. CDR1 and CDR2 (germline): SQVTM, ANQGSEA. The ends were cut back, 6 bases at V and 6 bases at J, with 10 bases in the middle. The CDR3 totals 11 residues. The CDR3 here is CSVVPYDTQYF. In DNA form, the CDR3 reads TGCAGCGTAGTACCGTACGATACGCAGTATTTT.

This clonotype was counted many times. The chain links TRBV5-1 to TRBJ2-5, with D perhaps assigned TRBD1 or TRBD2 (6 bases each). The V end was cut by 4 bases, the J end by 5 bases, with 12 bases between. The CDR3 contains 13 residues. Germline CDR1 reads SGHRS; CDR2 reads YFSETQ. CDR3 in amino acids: CASSPQGRETQYF. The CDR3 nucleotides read TGCGCCAGCAGCCCTCAGGGGAGGGAGACCCAGTACTTC.

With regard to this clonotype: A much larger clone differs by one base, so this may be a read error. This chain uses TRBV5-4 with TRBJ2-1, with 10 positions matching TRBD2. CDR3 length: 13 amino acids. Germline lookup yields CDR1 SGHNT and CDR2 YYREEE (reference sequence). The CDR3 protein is CACRPGLASEQFF. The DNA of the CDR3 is TGTGCCTGCAGGCCGGGACTAGCGAGTGAGCAGTTCTTC.

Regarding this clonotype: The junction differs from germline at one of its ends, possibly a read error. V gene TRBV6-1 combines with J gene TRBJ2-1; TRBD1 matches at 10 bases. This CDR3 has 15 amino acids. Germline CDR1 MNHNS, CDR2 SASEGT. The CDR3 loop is CASCNPGQGSNKQFF. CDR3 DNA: TGTGCCAGCTGCAACCCGGGACAGGGGTCCAATAAGCAGTTCTTC.

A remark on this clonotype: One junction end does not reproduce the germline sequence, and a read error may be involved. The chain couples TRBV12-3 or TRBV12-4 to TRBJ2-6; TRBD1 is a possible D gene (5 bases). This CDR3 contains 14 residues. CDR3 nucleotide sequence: TGTGTCAGCCGAATCTCATCTGGGGCCAACGTCCCGACTTTC. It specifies CVSRISSGANVPTF.

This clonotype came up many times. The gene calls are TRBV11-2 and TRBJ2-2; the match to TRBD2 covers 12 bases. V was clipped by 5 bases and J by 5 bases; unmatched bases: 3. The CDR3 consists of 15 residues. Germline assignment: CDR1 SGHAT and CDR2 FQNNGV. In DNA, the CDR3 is TGTGCCAGCAGCCCTAGCGGGAGGGTAACCGGGGAGCTGTTTTTT. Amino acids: CASSPSGRVTGELFF.

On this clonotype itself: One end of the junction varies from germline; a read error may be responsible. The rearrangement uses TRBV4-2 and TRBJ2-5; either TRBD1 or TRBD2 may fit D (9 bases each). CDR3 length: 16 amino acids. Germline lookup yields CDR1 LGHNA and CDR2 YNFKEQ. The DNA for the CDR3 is TGTGCCAGCAGCCGGACAGGGGCTAGCGGGGAAGAGACCCAGTGCTTC. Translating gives CASSRTGASGEETQCF.

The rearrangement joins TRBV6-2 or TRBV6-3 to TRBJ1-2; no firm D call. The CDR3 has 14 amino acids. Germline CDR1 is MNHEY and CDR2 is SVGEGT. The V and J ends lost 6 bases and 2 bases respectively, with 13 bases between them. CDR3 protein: CASRAWSSNYGYTF. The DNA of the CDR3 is TGTGCCAGCAGAGCCTGGAGCTCGAACTATGGCTACACCTTC.

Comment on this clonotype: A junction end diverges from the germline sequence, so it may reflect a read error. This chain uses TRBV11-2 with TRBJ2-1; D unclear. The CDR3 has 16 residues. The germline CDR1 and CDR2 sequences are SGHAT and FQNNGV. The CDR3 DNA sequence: TGTGTCAGCAGCTTAGAATTGGACGGGCTATACCATGAGCAGTTCTTC. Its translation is CVSSLELDGLYHEQFF.

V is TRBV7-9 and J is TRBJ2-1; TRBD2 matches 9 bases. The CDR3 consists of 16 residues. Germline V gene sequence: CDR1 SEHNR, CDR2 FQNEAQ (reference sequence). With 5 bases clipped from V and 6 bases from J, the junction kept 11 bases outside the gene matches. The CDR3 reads CASSRPTSGCSNEQFF. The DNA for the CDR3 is TGTGCCAGCAGCCGCCCCACTAGCGGGTGTTCCAATGAGCAGTTCTTC.

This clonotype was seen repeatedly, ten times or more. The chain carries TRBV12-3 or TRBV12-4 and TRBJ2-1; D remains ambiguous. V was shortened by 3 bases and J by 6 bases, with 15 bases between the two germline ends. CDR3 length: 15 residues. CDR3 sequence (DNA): TGTGCCAGCAGTTTCGGCGGCAATCTTGGCAATGAGCAGTTCTTC. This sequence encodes CASSFGGNLGNEQFF.

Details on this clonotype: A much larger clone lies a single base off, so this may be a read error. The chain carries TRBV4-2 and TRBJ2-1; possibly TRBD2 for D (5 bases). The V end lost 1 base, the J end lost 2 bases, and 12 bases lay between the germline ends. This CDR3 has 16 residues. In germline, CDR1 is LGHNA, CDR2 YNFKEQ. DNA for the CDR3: TGTGCCAGCAGCCAAGTGGGCCCGGGGACCTACAATGAGCAGTTCTTC. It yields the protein CASSQVGPGTYNEQFF.

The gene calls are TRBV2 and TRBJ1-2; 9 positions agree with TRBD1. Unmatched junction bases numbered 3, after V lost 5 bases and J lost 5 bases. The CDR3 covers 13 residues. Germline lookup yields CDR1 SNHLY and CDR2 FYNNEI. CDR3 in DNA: TGTGCCAGCAGTACAGGGGGCAATTATGGCTACACCTTC. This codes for CASSTGGNYGYTF.

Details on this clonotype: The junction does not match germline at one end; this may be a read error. This CDR3 reads CSVAGERPGEYF. In DNA, the CDR3 is TGTAGCGTGGCAGGGGAACGCCCCGGGGAGTATTTT. J is TRBJ2-3 and V is TRBV29-1; perhaps TRBD1 as D (6 bases). The V gene's germline CDR1 is SQVTM and CDR2 ANQGSEA. The CDR3 length is 12 residues.